Included here is one T cell receptor (beta chain) sequence, with context. Noted treatment: randomized to nivolumab then ipilimumab (arm A) or the reverse (arm B). Libraries were prepared by immunoSEQ multiplex PCR; TCRdb keeps only in-frame clonotypes and omits some of them. Of roughly 20,000 clones listed, approximately 81% were seen once; the top ten hold roughly a tenth. The sample belongs to a study of sequential checkpoint blockade in melanoma. This receptor was obtained from a human donor with melanoma. The source was CD8+ T cells sorted from blood (inferred from file names), collected from a patient given nivolumab and ipilimumab in sequence.

CDR3 DNA: TGTGCCAGTAGTTTCGGCCCCCGGGGGGAAAAACTGTTTTTT. The encoded protein is CASSFGPRGEKLFF. The chain employs TRBV19 and TRBJ1-4; the D gene is possibly TRBD1 (5 bases). The CDR3 is 14 residues long. V lost 5 bases and J lost 8, with 15 bases in between. The germline CDR1 and CDR2 sequences are LNHDA and SQIVND (reference sequence).